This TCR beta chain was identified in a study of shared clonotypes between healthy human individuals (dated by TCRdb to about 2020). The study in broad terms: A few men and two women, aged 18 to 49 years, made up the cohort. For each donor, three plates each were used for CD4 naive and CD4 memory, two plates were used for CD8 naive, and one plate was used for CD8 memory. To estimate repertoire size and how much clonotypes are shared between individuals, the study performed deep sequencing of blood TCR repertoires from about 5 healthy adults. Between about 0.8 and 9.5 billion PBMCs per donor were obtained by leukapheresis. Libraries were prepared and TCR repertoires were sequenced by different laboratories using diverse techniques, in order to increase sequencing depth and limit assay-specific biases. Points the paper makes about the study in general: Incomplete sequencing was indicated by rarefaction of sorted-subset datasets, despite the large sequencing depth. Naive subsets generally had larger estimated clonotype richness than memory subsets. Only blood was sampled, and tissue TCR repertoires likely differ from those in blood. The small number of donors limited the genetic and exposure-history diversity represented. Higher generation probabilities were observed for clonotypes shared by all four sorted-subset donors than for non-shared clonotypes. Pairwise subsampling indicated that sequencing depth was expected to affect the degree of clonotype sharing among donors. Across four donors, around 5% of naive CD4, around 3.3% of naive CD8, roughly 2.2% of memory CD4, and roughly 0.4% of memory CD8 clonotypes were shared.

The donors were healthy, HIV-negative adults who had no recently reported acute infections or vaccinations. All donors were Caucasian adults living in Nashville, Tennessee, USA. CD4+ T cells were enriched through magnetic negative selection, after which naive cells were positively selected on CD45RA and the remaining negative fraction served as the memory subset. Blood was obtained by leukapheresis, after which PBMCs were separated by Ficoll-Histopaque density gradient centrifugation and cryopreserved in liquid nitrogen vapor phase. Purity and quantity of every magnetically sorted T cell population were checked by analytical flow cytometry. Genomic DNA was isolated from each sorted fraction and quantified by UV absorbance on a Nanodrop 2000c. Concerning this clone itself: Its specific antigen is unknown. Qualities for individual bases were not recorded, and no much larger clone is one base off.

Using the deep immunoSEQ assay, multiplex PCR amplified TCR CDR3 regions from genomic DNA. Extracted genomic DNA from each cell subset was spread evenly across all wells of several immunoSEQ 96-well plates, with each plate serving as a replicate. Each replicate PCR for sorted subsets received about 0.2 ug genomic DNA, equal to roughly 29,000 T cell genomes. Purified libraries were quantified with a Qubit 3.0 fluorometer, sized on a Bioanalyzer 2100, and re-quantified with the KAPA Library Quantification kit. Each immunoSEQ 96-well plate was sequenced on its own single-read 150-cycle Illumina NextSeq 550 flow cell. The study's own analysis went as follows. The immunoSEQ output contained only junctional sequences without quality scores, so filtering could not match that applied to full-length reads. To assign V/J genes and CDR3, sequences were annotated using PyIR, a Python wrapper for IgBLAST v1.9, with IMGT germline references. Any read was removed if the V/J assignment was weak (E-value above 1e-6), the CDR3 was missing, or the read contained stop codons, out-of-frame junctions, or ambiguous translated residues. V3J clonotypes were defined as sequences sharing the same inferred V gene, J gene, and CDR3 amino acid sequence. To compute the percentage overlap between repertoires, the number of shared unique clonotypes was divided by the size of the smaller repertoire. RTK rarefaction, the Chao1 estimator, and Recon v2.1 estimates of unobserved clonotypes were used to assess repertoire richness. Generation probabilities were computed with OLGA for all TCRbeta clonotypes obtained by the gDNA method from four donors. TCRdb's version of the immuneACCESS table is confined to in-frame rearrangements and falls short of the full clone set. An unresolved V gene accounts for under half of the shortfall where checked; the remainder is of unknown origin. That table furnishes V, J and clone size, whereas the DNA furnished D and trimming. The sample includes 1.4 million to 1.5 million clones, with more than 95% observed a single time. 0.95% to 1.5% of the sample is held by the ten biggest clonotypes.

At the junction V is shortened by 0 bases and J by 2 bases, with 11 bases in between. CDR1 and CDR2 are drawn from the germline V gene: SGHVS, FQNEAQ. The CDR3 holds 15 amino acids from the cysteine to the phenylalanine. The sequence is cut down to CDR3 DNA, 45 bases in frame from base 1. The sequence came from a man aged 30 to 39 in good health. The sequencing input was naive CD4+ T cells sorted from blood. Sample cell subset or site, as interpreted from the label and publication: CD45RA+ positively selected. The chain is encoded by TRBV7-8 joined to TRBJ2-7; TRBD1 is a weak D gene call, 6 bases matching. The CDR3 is CASSLAHRATYEQYF. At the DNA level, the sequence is TGTGCCAGCAGCTTAGCCCACAGGGCTACCTACGAGCAGTACTTC. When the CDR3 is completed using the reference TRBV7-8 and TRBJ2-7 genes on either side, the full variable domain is GAGVSQSPRYKVAKRGQDVALRCDPISGHVSLFWYQQALGQGPEFLTYFQNEAQLDKSGLPSDRFFAERPEGSVSTLKIQRTQQEDSAVYLCASSLAHRATYEQYFGPGTRLTVT.